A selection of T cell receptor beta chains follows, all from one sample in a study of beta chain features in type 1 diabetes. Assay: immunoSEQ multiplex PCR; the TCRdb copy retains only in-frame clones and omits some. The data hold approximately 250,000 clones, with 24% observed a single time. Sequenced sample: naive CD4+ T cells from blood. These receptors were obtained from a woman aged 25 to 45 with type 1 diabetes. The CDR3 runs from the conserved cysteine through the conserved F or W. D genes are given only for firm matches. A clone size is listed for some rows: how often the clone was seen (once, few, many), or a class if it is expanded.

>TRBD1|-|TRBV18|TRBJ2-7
CASSPGQGGEQYF
TGTGCCAGCTCGCCAGGACAGGGGGGCGAGCAGTACTTC
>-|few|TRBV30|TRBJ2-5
CAWSRTVQETQYF
TGTGCCTGGAGTCGAACAGTTCAAGAGACCCAGTACTTC
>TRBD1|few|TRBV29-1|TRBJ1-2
CSATGGAGPSYGYTF
TGCAGCGCCACAGGGGGCGCAGGTCCGTCATATGGCTACACCTTC
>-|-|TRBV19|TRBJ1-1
CASSILGGATEAFF
TGTGCCAGTAGTATATTAGGGGGGGCCACTGAAGCTTTCTTT
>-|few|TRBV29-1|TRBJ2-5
CSVEWAEETQYF
TGCAGCGTTGAATGGGCAGAAGAGACCCAGTACTTC
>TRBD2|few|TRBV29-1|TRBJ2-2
CSVDVGLAGTGELFF
TGCAGCGTTGACGTGGGACTAGCGGGCACCGGGGAGCTGTTTTTT
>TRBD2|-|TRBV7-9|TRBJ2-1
CASSLAWEGISYNEQFF
TGTGCCAGCAGCTTAGCGTGGGAGGGCATATCCTACAATGAGCAGTTCTTC
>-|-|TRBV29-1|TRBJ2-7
CSVRDNTYEQYF
TGCAGCGTCCGGGACAACACCTACGAGCAGTACTTC
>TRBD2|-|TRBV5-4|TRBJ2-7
CASSLDLAAFYEQYF
TGTGCCAGCAGCTTGGATCTAGCGGCCTTCTACGAGCAGTACTTC
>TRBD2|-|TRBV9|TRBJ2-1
CASSVASGRAEQFF
TGTGCCAGCAGCGTAGCTAGCGGGAGGGCCGAGCAGTTCTTC
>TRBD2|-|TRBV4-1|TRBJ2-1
CASSHRQGRTSGRARNEQFF
TGCGCCAGCAGCCACCGACAGGGCCGGACTAGCGGGAGGGCTCGAAATGAGCAGTTCTTC
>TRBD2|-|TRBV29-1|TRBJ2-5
CSVEGTSRETQYF
TGCAGCGTTGAGGGGACTAGTCGAGAGACCCAGTACTTC
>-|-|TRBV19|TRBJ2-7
CASSILGDNYEQYF
TGTGCCAGTAGTATACTGGGGGACAACTACGAGCAGTACTTC
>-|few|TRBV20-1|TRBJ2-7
CSATRSYEQYF
TGCAGTGCTACTAGAAGCTACGAGCAGTACTTC
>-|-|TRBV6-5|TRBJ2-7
CASTQSGSYEQYF
TGTGCCAGCACTCAAAGCGGTTCCTACGAGCAGTACTTC
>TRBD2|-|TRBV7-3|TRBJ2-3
CASSLTSAGGPSEDTQYF
TGTGCCAGCAGCTTAACCTCTGCGGGAGGGCCAAGTGAAGATACGCAGTATTTT
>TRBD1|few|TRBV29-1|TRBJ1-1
CSVETGMGTEAFF
TGCAGCGTTGAGACAGGGATGGGCACTGAAGCTTTCTTT
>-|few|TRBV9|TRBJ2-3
CASSVVAASTDTQYF
TGTGCCAGCAGCGTAGTAGCGGCTAGCACAGATACGCAGTATTTT
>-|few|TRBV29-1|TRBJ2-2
CSVVLGGNTGELFF
TGCAGCGTTGTATTGGGGGGGAACACCGGGGAGCTGTTTTTT
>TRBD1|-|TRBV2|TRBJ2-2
CASRIQGASNTGELFF
TGTGCCAGCAGGATACAGGGGGCCTCGAACACCGGGGAGCTGTTTTTT
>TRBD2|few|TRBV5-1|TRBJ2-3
CASSLESGGADTQYF
TGCGCCAGCAGCTTGGAAAGCGGGGGCGCGGATACGCAGTATTTT
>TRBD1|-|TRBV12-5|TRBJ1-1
CASGIRDRDTEAFF
TGTGCTAGTGGTATCCGGGACAGGGACACTGAAGCTTTCTTT
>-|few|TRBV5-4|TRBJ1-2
CASSLRRGNGYTF
TGTGCCAGCAGCTTGCGCAGGGGCAATGGCTACACCTTC
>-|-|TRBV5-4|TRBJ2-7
CASSLGQGYSYEQYF
TGTGCCAGCAGCTTGGGCCAGGGATACTCCTACGAGCAGTACTTC
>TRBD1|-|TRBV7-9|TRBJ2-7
CASSFTGDGEQYF
TGTGCCAGCAGCTTTACAGGGGACGGCGAGCAGTACTTC
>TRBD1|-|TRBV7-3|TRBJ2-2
CASSPDRDTGELFF
TGTGCCAGCAGCCCAGACAGGGACACCGGGGAGCTGTTTTTT
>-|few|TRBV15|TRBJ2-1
CATSSAISGNSYNEQFF
TGTGCCACCAGCAGCGCGATTAGCGGTAACTCCTACAATGAGCAGTTCTTC
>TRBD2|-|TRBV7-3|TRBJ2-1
CASSSPGLAPYNEQFF
TGTGCCAGCAGCTCCCCTGGACTAGCGCCCTACAATGAGCAGTTCTTC
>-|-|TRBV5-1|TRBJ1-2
CASSYPEDYGYTF
TGCGCCAGCAGCTACCCGGAGGACTATGGCTACACCTTC
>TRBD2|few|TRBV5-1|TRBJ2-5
CASSTGLAVQETQYF
TGCGCCAGCAGCACGGGACTAGCGGTTCAAGAGACCCAGTACTTC
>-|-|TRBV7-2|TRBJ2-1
CASSPSGGSRYYNEQFF
TGTGCCAGCAGCCCTTCGGGCGGGTCACGATACTACAATGAGCAGTTCTTC
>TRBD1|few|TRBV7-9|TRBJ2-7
CASSLRGPYEQYF
TGTGCCAGCAGCTTAAGGGGGCCCTACGAGCAGTACTTC
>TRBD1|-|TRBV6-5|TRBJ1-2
CASSSGTGIGYGYTF
TGTGCCAGCAGCTCCGGGACAGGGATCGGCTATGGCTACACCTTC
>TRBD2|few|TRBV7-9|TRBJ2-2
CASSLEAGGAGELFF
TGTGCCAGCAGCTTAGAAGCGGGAGGCGCCGGGGAGCTGTTTTTT
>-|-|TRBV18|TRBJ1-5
CASSRQADQPQHF
TGTGCCAGCTCACGACAGGCCGATCAGCCCCAGCATTTT
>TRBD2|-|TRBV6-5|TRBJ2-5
CASSNAGGQLGTQYF
TGTGCCAGCAGTAACGCGGGAGGGCAGTTGGGGACCCAGTACTTC